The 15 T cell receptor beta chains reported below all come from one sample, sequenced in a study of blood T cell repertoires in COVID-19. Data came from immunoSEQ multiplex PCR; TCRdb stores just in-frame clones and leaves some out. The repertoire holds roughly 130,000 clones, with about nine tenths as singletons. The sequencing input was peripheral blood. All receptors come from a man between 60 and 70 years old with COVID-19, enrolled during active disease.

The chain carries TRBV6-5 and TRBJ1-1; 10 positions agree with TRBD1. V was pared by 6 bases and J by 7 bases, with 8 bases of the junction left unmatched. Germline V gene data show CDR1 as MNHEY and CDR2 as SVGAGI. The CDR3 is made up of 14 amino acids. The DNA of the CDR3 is TGTGCCAGCAGGGCGACAGGGGGCGCCGGTGAAGCTTTCTTT. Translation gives CASRATGGAGEAFF.

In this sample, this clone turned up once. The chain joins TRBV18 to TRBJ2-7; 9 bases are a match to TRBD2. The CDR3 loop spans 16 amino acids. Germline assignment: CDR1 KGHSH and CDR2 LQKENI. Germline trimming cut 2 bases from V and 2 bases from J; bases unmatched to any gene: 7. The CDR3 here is CASSPRVAGDPYEQYF. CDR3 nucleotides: TGTGCCAGCTCACCAAGGGTAGCGGGGGATCCCTACGAGCAGTACTTC.

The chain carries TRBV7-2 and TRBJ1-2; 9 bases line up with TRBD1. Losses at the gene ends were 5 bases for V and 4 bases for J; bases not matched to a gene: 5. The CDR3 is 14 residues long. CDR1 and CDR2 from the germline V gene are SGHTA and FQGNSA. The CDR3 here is CASSAGTGFYGYTF. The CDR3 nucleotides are TGTGCCAGCAGCGCCGGGACAGGGTTCTATGGCTACACCTTC.

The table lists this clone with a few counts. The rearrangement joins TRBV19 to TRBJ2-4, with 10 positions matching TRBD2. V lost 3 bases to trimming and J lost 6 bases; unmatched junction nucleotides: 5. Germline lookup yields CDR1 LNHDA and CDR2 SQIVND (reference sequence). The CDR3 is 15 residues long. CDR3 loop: CASSILAGELNIQYF. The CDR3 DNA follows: TGTGCCAGTAGTATTCTAGCGGGAGAGTTAAACATTCAGTACTTC.

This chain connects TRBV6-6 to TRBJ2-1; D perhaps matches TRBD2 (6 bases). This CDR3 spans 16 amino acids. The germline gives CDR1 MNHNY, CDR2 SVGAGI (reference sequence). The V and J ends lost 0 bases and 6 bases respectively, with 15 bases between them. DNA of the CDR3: TGTGCCAGCAGTTACTCTCGGGGAGGTAGTTCCAATGAGCAGTTCTTC. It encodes CASSYSRGGSSNEQFF.

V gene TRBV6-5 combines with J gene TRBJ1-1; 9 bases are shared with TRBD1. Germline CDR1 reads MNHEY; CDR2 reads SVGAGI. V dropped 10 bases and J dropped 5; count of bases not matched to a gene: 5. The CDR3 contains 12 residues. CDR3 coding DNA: TGTGCCACCCGGGACAGGGTTACTGAAGCTTTCTTT. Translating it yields CATRDRVTEAFF.

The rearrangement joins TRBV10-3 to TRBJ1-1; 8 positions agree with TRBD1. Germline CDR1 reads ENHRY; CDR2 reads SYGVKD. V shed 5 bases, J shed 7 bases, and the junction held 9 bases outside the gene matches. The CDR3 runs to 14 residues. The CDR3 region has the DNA TGTGCCATCAGTTCAGGGGGCTTCGGGAGTGAAGCTTTCTTT. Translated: CAISSGGFGSEAFF.

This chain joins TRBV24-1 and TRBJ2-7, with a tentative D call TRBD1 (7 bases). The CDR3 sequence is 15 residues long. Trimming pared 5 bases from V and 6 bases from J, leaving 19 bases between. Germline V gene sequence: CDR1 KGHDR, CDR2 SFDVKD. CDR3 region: CATSVDREDKSEQYF. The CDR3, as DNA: TGTGCCACCAGTGTCGACAGGGAGGATAAATCCGAGCAGTACTTC.

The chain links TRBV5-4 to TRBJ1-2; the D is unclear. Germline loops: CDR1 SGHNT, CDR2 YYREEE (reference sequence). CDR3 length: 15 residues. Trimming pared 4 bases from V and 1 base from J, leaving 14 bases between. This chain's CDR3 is CASSPTPRINYGYTF. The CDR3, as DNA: TGTGCCAGCAGCCCCACACCTAGAATTAACTATGGCTACACCTTC.

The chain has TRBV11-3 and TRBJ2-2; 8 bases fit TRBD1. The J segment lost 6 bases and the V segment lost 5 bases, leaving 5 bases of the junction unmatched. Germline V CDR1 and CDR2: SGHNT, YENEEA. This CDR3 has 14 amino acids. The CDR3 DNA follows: TGTGCCAGCAGCGCGGACAGGGCGGCCGGGGAGCTGTTTTTT. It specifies CASSADRAAGELFF.

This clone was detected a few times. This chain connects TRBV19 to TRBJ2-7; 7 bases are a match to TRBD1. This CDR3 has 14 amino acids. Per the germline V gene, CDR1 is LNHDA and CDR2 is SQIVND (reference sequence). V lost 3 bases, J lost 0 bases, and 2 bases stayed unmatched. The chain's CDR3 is CASSMGTASYEQYF. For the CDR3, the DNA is TGTGCCAGTAGTATGGGGACAGCCTCCTACGAGCAGTACTTC.

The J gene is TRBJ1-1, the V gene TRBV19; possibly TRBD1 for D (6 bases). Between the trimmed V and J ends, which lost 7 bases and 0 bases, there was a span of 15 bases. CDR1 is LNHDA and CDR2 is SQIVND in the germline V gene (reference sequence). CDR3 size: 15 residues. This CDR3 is CASTPRGGLNTEAFF. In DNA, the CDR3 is TGTGCCAGTACCCCTAGGGGGGGCTTGAACACTGAAGCTTTCTTT.

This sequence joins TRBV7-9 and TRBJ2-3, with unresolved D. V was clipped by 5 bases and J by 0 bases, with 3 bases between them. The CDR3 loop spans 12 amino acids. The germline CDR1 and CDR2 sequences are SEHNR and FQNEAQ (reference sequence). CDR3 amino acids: CASSISTDTQYF. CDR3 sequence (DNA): TGTGCCAGCAGCATAAGCACAGATACGCAGTATTTT.

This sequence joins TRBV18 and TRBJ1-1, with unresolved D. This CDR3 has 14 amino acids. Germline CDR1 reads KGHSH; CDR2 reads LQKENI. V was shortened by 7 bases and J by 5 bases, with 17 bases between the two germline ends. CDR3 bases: TGTGCCAGCTTCCCGGCACTCCCCGGGACTGAAGCTTTCTTT. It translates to CASFPALPGTEAFF.

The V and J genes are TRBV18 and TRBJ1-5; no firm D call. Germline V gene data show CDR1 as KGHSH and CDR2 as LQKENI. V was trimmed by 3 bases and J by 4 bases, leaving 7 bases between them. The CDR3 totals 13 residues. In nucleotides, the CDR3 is TGTGCCAGCTCACCTACCAGAAATCAGCCCCAGCATTTT. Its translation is CASSPTRNQPQHF.